The rows below give T cell receptor beta chains drawn from one sample of a study of chemoradiotherapy in HPV16-positive cancers. Libraries were prepared by immunoSEQ multiplex PCR; TCRdb keeps only in-frame clonotypes and omits some of them. The table records some 5,600 clones, 84% of them present only once. This specimen was tumor tissue, taken from a patient who underwent chemoradiotherapy. These receptors were collected from a human donor with HPV-associated anogenital cancer. Each CDR3 is given with its conserved first and last residue. Each record gives: D gene, clone size, J gene, CDR3 length, V gene, CDR3 DNA, CDR3 protein. D genes are given only for firm matches. Rows give clone size only sometimes, using once, few, many, or a class for an expanded clone.

>-|-|TRBJ1-1|13|TRBV6-6
TGTGCCAGCCACCCGCAGGTGAACACTGAAGCTTTCTTT
CASHPQVNTEAFF
>-|-|TRBJ2-5|13|TRBV9
TGTGCCAGCAGCCCTTGGAAGGGGGGGACCCAGTACTTC
CASSPWKGGTQYF
>-|few|TRBJ1-5|12|TRBV7-9
TGTGCCAGCAGCTGGGAGAATCAGCCCCAGCATTTT
CASSWENQPQHF
>-|-|TRBJ2-5|19|TRBV7-2
TGTGCCAGCAGCTTAGCTGGACGGGGCTCGGGCGCGGGACGAGAGACCCAGTACTTC
CASSLAGRGSGAGRETQYF
>-|-|TRBJ1-5|16|TRBV9
TGTGCCAGCAGGTGGGAGGCAAAGTATAGCAATCAGCCCCAGCATTTT
CASRWEAKYSNQPQHF
>TRBD2|once|TRBJ2-5|15|TRBV7-2
TGTGCCAGCAGCAGACTAGCGGGGGGCACGGAGACCCAGTACTTC
CASSRLAGGTETQYF
>-|-|TRBJ1-1|14|TRBV5-1
TGCGCCAGCGGCTACCGGGTCCCTAACACTGAAGCTTTCTTT
CASGYRVPNTEAFF
>-|-|TRBJ1-2|13|TRBV30
TGTGCCTGGAGTGGAGGACACCACTATGGCTACACCTTC
CAWSGGHHYGYTF
>-|-|TRBJ1-2|10|TRBV29-1
TGCGCCGGGCGGGACTATGGCTACACCTTC
CAGRDYGYTF
>TRBD2|once|TRBJ2-4|18|TRBV7-9
TGTGCCAGCAGCTTAAGGGGGACTAGCGGGGGGGACCAAAACATTCAGTACTTC
CASSLRGTSGGDQNIQYF
>-|-|TRBJ2-3|12|TRBV2
TGTGCCAGCAGATCCGGCTCAGATACGCAGTATTTT
CASRSGSDTQYF
>-|-|TRBJ1-4|16|TRBV4-3
TGCGCCAGCAGCCAACAGACAGGTATTACTGCGAAAAAACTGTTTTTT
CASSQQTGITAKKLFF
>-|-|TRBJ1-2|14|TRBV19
TGTGCCAGTAGCCGCTCCCGGACGAGCTATGGCTACACCTTC
CASSRSRTSYGYTF
>TRBD1|once|TRBJ2-7|15|TRBV7-3
TGTGCCAGCAGCCCACTTACAGGGGGCTCCTACGAGCAGTACTTC
CASSPLTGGSYEQYF
>-|-|TRBJ1-1|15|TRBV19
TGTGCCAGTAGTACAATAGGGACACCTAACACTGAAGCTTTCTTT
CASSTIGTPNTEAFF
>-|-|TRBJ2-7|14|TRBV2
TGTGCCAGCAGTGAGATAGGGCCCCCCTACGAGCAGTACTTC
CASSEIGPPYEQYF
>-|-|TRBJ1-1|14|TRBV4-3
TGCGCCAGCAGCCAAGACCCCTCGAGCAATGGCGCTTTCTTT
CASSQDPSSNGAFF
>TRBD2|-|TRBJ2-5|15|TRBV5-4
TGTGCCAGCAGCTTGTCGGGACTAGCGGAAGAGACCCAGTACTTC
CASSLSGLAEETQYF
>TRBD2|-|TRBJ2-3|17|TRBV7-7
TGTGCCAGCAGCTTAGGGACTAGCGGGGTATACACAGATACGCAGTATTTT
CASSLGTSGVYTDTQYF
>TRBD2|-|TRBJ2-1|16|TRBV7-2
TGTGCCAGCAGCTTAGGGGGACTGGCGGGGCGGGGGGAGCAGTTCTTC
CASSLGGLAGRGEQFF
>-|-|TRBJ1-6|12|TRBV9
TGTGCCAGCAGCGTAGGCAATTCACCCCTCCACTTT
CASSVGNSPLHF
>TRBD1|-|TRBJ1-3|18|TRBV5-6
TGTGCCAGCAGCTTGGCCGGGACAGGGTTTAGTTCTGGAAACACCATATATTTT
CASSLAGTGFSSGNTIYF
>-|-|TRBJ1-1|15|TRBV4-2
TGTGCCAGCAGCCGCAGGCTCACAGAGAACACTGAAGCTTTCTTT
CASSRRLTENTEAFF
>-|once|TRBJ2-1|15|TRBV23-1
TGCGCCAGCAGTCACCCCGTGGAAGTTGCCTGGGAGCAGTTCTTC
CASSHPVEVAWEQFF
>-|-|TRBJ2-7|13|TRBV19
TGTGCCAGTAGTAACGAACCGGGGTACGAGCAGTACTTC
CASSNEPGYEQYF
>-|-|TRBJ1-1|16|TRBV12-2
TGTGCAAGTCGCATCAGGGACAGGGCGTCGAACACTGAAGCTTTCTTT
CASRIRDRASNTEAFF
>TRBD1|-|TRBJ1-4|15|TRBV23-1
TGCGCCAGCAGTCATCCTGGACAGGGGGGAGAAAAACTGTTTTTT
CASSHPGQGGEKLFF
>-|-|TRBJ1-6|14|TRBV19
TGTGCCAGTAGTATACAAGGGGTTAATTCACCCCTCCACTTT
CASSIQGVNSPLHF
>TRBD1|-|TRBJ1-5|15|TRBV7-2
TGTGCCAGCAGCTTGGGACAGGGGCAGAATCAGCCCCAGCATTTT
CASSLGQGQNQPQHF
>-|-|TRBJ1-1|12|TRBV5-1
TGCGCCAGCCGGGACGGTAACACTGAAGCTTTCTTT
CASRDGNTEAFF
>TRBD1|-|TRBJ2-5|14|TRBV5-6
TGTGCCAGCAGCTTGGGGACAGGGGGAGAGACCCAGTACTTC
CASSLGTGGETQYF
>-|-|TRBJ1-2|13|TRBV5-1
TGCGCCAGCAGCGAGACAACTAACTATGGCTACACCTTC
CASSETTNYGYTF
>-|-|TRBJ1-3|14|TRBV19
TGTGCCACGAGAAGGGGTGGATCTGGAAACACCATATATTTT
CATRRGGSGNTIYF
>TRBD1|-|TRBJ2-3|14|TRBV9
TGTGCCAGCAGCGCACCAGGGGGCCTGGATACGCAGTATTTT
CASSAPGGLDTQYF
>TRBD2|few|TRBJ2-7|17|TRBV9
TGTGCCAGCAGCGCTTCGGCGGCTAGCGGGGAGAGGGGCGAGCAGTACTTC
CASSASAASGERGEQYF
>TRBD1|-|TRBJ2-1|17|TRBV5-6
TGTGCCAGCAGCCAGCCCGGGACAGGTAATTCCTACAATGAGCAGTTCTTC
CASSQPGTGNSYNEQFF
>-|-|TRBJ2-1|15|TRBV4-3
TGCGCCAGCAGCCAAGATGACTCTTCCTACAATGAGCAGTTCTTC
CASSQDDSSYNEQFF
>-|-|TRBJ1-1|12|TRBV19
TGTGCCACCCAAAGAGGGAACACTGAAGCTTTCTTT
CATQRGNTEAFF
>-|once|TRBJ2-5|14|TRBV7-2
TGTGCCAGCAGCTTAGCAGGCAGGGGAGAGACCCAGTACTTC
CASSLAGRGETQYF
>TRBD1|once|TRBJ2-2|15|TRBV27
TGTGCCAGCAGAAGACAGGGTGCGAACACCGGGGAGCTGTTTTTT
CASRRQGANTGELFF
>-|-|TRBJ2-5|16|TRBV18
TGTGCCAGCTCACCTTCTACAAGGGGCGAAGCGGAGACCCAGTACTTC
CASSPSTRGEAETQYF
>-|-|TRBJ1-3|15|TRBV19
TGTGCCAGTAGTATGGTTTGGACCTCTGGAAACACCATATATTTT
CASSMVWTSGNTIYF
>-|-|TRBJ2-6|16|TRBV9
TGTGCCAGCAGCGTAGTCGGAGGCTCTGGGGCCAACGTCCTGACTTTC
CASSVVGGSGANVLTF
>TRBD1|-|TRBJ2-7|16|TRBV23-1
TGCGCCAGCAGTCGCCCGACAGGGGGCCCGAAGGGAGGGCAGTACTTC
CASSRPTGGPKGGQYF
>-|large|TRBJ2-1|16|TRBV19
TGTGCCAGTAGTGCTGGGTCATCCCGCTCCTACAATGAGCAGTTCTTC
CASSAGSSRSYNEQFF
>-|-|TRBJ1-1|15|TRBV2
TGTGCCAGCAGTCCTCAGGGACCGCTTCGCACTGAAGCTTTCTTT
CASSPQGPLRTEAFF
>-|-|TRBJ2-7|13|TRBV2
TGTGCCAGCAGTGATAGCCTCTCCTACGAGCAGTACTTC
CASSDSLSYEQYF
>-|-|TRBJ2-1|12|TRBV2
TGTGCCAGCAGAACGGACTACAATGAGCAGTTCTTC
CASRTDYNEQFF